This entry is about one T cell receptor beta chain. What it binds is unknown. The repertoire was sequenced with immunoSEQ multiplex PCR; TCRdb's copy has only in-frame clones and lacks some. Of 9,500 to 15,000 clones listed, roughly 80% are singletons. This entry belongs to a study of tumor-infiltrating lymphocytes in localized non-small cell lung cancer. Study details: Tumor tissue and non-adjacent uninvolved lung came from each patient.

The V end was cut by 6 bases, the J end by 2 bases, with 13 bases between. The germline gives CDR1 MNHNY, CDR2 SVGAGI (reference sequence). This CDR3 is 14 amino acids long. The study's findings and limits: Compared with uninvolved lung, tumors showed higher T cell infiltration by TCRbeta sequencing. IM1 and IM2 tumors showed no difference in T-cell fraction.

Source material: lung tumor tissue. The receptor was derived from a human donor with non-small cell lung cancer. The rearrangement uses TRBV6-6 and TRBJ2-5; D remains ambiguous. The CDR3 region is CASSLKASQETQYF. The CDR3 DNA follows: TGTGCCAGCAGCCTGAAGGCATCTCAAGAGACCCAGTACTTC.